This T cell receptor beta chain was documented in a study of CD8 T cells in ankylosing spondylitis. General study points: A TCR beta motif made of 7 to 9 highly homologous variants seemed typical of ankylosing spondylitis blood.

With regard to this clonotype: No antigen is known for it.

TCRdb called the 5' RACE reads again in MiXCR, with one record for every CDR3 protein. Among about 440,000 distinct CDR3 sequences, roughly a sixth were seen once, and the ten largest hold approximately 1%. The source material was blood, either unsorted or a sorted T cell fraction (not recorded which). The clonotype originates from a male donor with ankylosing spondylitis.

CDR3 region: CASSSGQGGDEQFF. CDR3 nucleotide sequence: TGTGCCAGCAGCTCGGGACAGGGTGGCGATGAGCAGTTCTTC. This chain connects TRBV7-8 to TRBJ2-1; 9 bases are a match to TRBD1. CDR3 length: 14 residues. Germline CDR1 SGHVS, CDR2 FQNEAQ. J gave up 8 bases and V 4 bases, and 6 bases lay outside the gene matches.